This T cell receptor beta chain came from a study of T cells in Graves' hyperthyroidism and ophthalmopathy. Amplification targeted TCR beta CDR3 regions from RNA transcripts. An initial round of RT-PCR targeting the TCR CDR3 relied on the HTBI primer set. Each CDR3 protein gets one entry after TCRdb re-called the multiplex PCR reads with MiXCR. The sample comprises some 800,000 distinct CDR3 sequences, roughly 37% of which are singletons, and more than 7% rests with the top ten. Looked up from germline, CDR1 is SEHNR and CDR2 is FQNEAQ (reference sequence). Trimming removed 4 bases from V and 5 bases from J; junction bases left unmatched: 5. The CDR3 is 15 residues long. This clonotype was detected ten times or more.

The receptor was isolated from a man between 18 and 29 years old with Graves' hyperthyroidism. Sequenced material: blood. The chain is built from TRBV7-9 and TRBJ2-7, with 13 bases fitting TRBD2. CDR3: CASSSGLAGYNEQYF. In nucleotides, the CDR3 is TGTGCCAGCAGCTCGGGACTAGCGGGATACAACGAGCAGTACTTC.